The T cell receptor beta chain under discussion was sequenced for a study of cytomegalovirus exposure and HLA in healthy donors. A word on this clone: Antigen: not known.

Study conclusions and caveats: V- and J-gene trimming of TCR beta was linked (in a later analysis) to a missense DCLRE1C variant.

The donors (healthy individuals) were bone marrow donors. The study ran its PCR with 60 Vbeta and 13 Jbeta primers. Measured with immunoSEQ multiplex PCR; TCRdb has only the in-frame clones, and not every one. The repertoire holds approximately 150,000 clones, with roughly four fifths as singletons. Unmatched junction bases numbered 9, after V lost 3 bases and J lost 1 base. Germline V gene sequence: CDR1 MGHDK, CDR2 SYGVNS. The CDR3 is 17 amino acids. The TCR comes from a man aged 18 to 35 in good health and CMV-seronegative. V and J are TRBV25-1 and TRBJ1-3, with 7 bases lining up with TRBD1. The sequencing sample was made of PBMCs. DNA of the CDR3: TGTGCCAGCAGTGACATGAATAGGGGGCTGTCTGGAAACACCATATATTTT. It specifies CASSDMNRGLSGNTIYF.